A selection of T cell receptor beta chains follows, all from one sample in a study of glioma-infiltrating T cells. MiXCR was run by TCRdb on the multiplex PCR reads, yielding one entry per CDR3 protein. The sample consists of a few hundred thousand distinct CDR3 sequences, 41% of them appearing once. Sequences were obtained from glioma tissue, nonneoplastic brain tissue, or PBMCs (not recorded which). These receptors were taken from a human donor with low-grade glioma or glioblastoma, undergoing nonglioma brain surgery, or in good health (not recorded which). Both conserved end residues are part of each CDR3.

V	J	length	CDR3
TRBV6-2/TRBV6-3	TRBJ2-7	13	CASTGQGTYEQYF
TRBV6-2/TRBV6-3	TRBJ2-1	14	CASSRLTGRPLQFF
TRBV6-1	TRBJ2-7	16	CASTTLLARERYEQYF
TRBV5-1	TRBJ2-1	15	CASSLTAGTVDEQFF
TRBV7-2	TRBJ2-1	15	CASSLQRPPYNEQFF
TRBV6-2/TRBV6-3	TRBJ1-1	14	CASRPTGGATEAFF
TRBV18	TRBJ2-1	14	CASSGDRGRNEQFF
TRBV7-7	TRBJ2-3	14	CASSLRLAADTQYF
TRBV7-9	TRBJ2-7	14	CASSLPASYNEQYF
TRBV6-1	TRBJ2-7	12	CASTQGAYEQYF
TRBV6-2/TRBV6-3	TRBJ2-1	15	CASRPLAGPYNEQFF
TRBV7-8	TRBJ1-2	13	CASSLEDHGGYTF
TRBV5-4	TRBJ2-7	14	CASSLRWGAGKQYF
TRBV24-1	TRBJ2-2	16	CDTSDFGGLNTGELFF